These T cell receptor beta chains were read from a single sample in a study of shared clonotypes between healthy human individuals. Sequencing used immunoSEQ multiplex PCR; TCRdb keeps in-frame clones, though not all of them. The data hold some 1,900,000 clones, with approximately 94% observed a single time. Sequenced: naive CD8+ T cells sorted from blood. Every receptor here comes from a man aged 18 to 30 in good health. Both conserved end residues are part of each CDR3. The order of the fields is D gene, J gene, V gene, clone size, CDR3 length, CDR3 protein, CDR3 DNA. A D gene is named only where the DNA matches it firmly. Clone size is not always given. Where it is, it says once, few, many or a class for expanded clones.

>.|TRBJ1-2|TRBV5-1|.|16
CASSLGPGSRGYGYTF
TGCGCCAGCAGCTTGGGGCCAGGTAGTAGAGGCTATGGCTACACCTTC
>.|TRBJ2-7|TRBV5-1|.|15
CASSLGPASPYEQYF
TGCGCCAGCAGCTTGGGACCGGCAAGTCCATACGAGCAGTACTTC
>.|TRBJ1-1|TRBV27|.|14
CASSWGGGNTEAFF
TGTGCCAGCAGCTGGGGAGGGGGGAACACTGAAGCTTTCTTT
>.|TRBJ1-1|TRBV30|.|13
CASLFGGRTEAFF
TGTGCCTCCCTCTTCGGGGGGCGGACTGAAGCTTTCTTT
>TRBD2|TRBJ2-5|TRBV7-9|.|15
CASSHSGGDGETQYF
TGTGCCAGCAGCCATAGCGGGGGGGATGGAGAGACCCAGTACTTC
>.|TRBJ1-4|TRBV11-2|.|16
CASSPGTGFWDEKLFF
TGTGCCAGCAGCCCGGGGACGGGGTTCTGGGACGAAAAACTGTTTTTT
>TRBD2|TRBJ2-1|TRBV19|.|16
CASSIGGGGAYNEQFF
TGTGCCAGTAGTATAGGTGGCGGGGGGGCTTACAATGAGCAGTTCTTC
>.|TRBJ2-1|TRBV4-3|.|12
CASGHLGNEQFF
TGCGCCAGCGGGCACCTCGGGAATGAGCAGTTCTTC
>TRBD1|TRBJ2-1|TRBV30|.|12
CAWTSGTVWQFF
TGTGCCTGGACGTCGGGGACAGTTTGGCAGTTCTTC
>.|TRBJ1-2|TRBV4-1|.|14
CASSQGDGHFGYTF
TGCGCCAGCAGCCAAGGAGACGGACATTTTGGCTACACCTTC
>TRBD1|TRBJ2-3|TRBV10-3|once|18
CAISESGTGNFNTDTQYF
TGTGCCATCAGTGAGTCGGGGACAGGGAACTTTAACACAGATACGCAGTATTTT
>.|TRBJ2-3|TRBV29-1|once|13
CSVEKRGTDTQYF
TGCAGCGTTGAAAAGCGGGGCACAGATACGCAGTATTTT
>.|TRBJ2-6|TRBV9|.|19
CASSAMGPWASSGANVLTF
TGTGCCAGCAGCGCGATGGGTCCATGGGCCTCTTCTGGGGCCAACGTCCTGACTTTC
>TRBD2|TRBJ2-1|TRBV14|.|16
CASSPWAGAAYNEQFF
TGTGCCAGCAGCCCGTGGGCGGGAGCCGCCTACAATGAGCAGTTCTTC
>.|TRBJ2-7|TRBV30|.|11
CAWSSVYEQYF
TGTGCCTGGAGTTCGGTCTACGAGCAGTACTTC
>TRBD2|TRBJ2-5|TRBV7-9|.|17
CASSPPTGGGSQETQYF
TGTGCCAGCAGCCCCCCAACCGGGGGGGGATCCCAAGAGACCCAGTACTTC
>.|TRBJ1-2|TRBV6-6|.|13
CASSYSGREGYTF
TGTGCCAGCAGTTACTCGGGCAGGGAGGGCTACACCTTC
>TRBD2|TRBJ2-7|TRBV16|.|19
CASSQVYRDTTGGSYEQYF
TGTGCCAGCAGCCAGGTCTACCGGGACACCACGGGAGGGTCCTACGAGCAGTACTTC
>.|TRBJ2-7|TRBV18|.|14
CASSPPGEVYEQYF
TGTGCCAGCTCACCACCGGGAGAGGTCTACGAGCAGTACTTC
>.|TRBJ2-5|TRBV7-9|.|13
CASSLIDAETQYF
TGTGCCAGCAGCTTGATCGATGCGGAGACCCAGTACTTC
>.|TRBJ1-4|TRBV4-1|.|18
CASSQGSVGGGFGEKLFF
TGCGCCAGCAGCCAGGGTTCTGTTGGGGGGGGGTTTGGTGAAAAACTGTTTTTT
>.|TRBJ2-7|TRBV27|.|15
CASKTVGGATYEQYF
TGTGCCAGCAAAACGGTGGGGGGGGCTACCTACGAGCAGTACTTC
>.|TRBJ2-7|TRBV27|.|13
CASSLGGGLEQYF
TGTGCCAGCAGTTTAGGAGGCGGTTTGGAGCAGTACTTC
>.|TRBJ2-4|TRBV10-1|.|13
CARPGTAKNIQYF
TGCGCCAGACCCGGGACAGCCAAAAACATTCAGTACTTC
>.|TRBJ2-7|TRBV7-2|.|13
CARRGNQTYEQYF
TGTGCCAGACGAGGGAATCAGACCTACGAGCAGTACTTC
>.|TRBJ2-1|TRBV19|.|17
CASSIDLTSHIYNEQFF
TGTGCCAGTAGTATAGATCTAACTTCTCATATCTACAATGAGCAGTTCTTC
>.|TRBJ1-5|TRBV6-1|.|18
CASSAPGHRSYSNQPQHF
TGTGCCAGCAGTGCCCCGGGACACCGAAGCTATAGCAATCAGCCCCAGCATTTT
>.|TRBJ1-1|TRBV19|.|15
CASSIVGSGKDEAFF
TGTGCCAGTAGTATAGTGGGGTCGGGGAAAGATGAAGCTTTCTTT
>.|TRBJ2-7|TRBV7-6|.|13
CASSLSPSYEQYF
TGTGCCAGCAGCTTGAGCCCCTCCTACGAGCAGTACTTC
>.|TRBJ2-5|TRBV6-1|.|19
CASSEVFGSGTSLWETQYF
TGTGCCAGCAGTGAAGTGTTTGGTTCCGGGACGTCCCTTTGGGAGACCCAGTACTTC
>TRBD2|TRBJ2-3|TRBV7-2|.|14
CASSLEGLADTQYF
TGTGCCAGCAGCTTAGAGGGACTAGCAGATACGCAGTATTTT
>.|TRBJ1-1|TRBV4-1|.|15
CASSQELAVNTEAFF
TGCGCCAGCAGCCAAGAACTGGCCGTGAACACTGAAGCTTTCTTT
>.|TRBJ2-7|TRBV7-8|.|14
CASSPRPESYEQYF
TGTGCCAGCAGCCCACGCCCGGAGAGCTACGAGCAGTACTTC
>.|TRBJ1-5|TRBV9|.|14
CASSVGAGARPQHF
TGTGCCAGCAGCGTAGGGGCAGGGGCACGGCCCCAGCATTTT
>.|TRBJ2-7|TRBV25-1|.|12
CASSVTVYEQYF
TGTGCCAGCAGTGTGACGGTCTACGAGCAGTACTTC
>TRBD2|TRBJ2-1|TRBV5-4|.|14
CASSLRAGDNEQFF
TGTGCCAGCAGCTTAAGAGCGGGAGACAATGAGCAGTTCTTC
>.|TRBJ2-7|TRBV11-2|many|12
CASSLASYEQYF
TGTGCCAGCAGCTTAGCCAGCTACGAGCAGTACTTC
>TRBD2|TRBJ2-7|TRBV27|.|15
CASSWDSGSSYEQYF
TGTGCCAGCAGTTGGGATAGCGGGAGCTCCTACGAGCAGTACTTC
>.|TRBJ2-7|TRBV11-2|once|11
CASSFSAEQYF
TGTGCCAGCAGTTTTAGCGCAGAGCAGTACTTC
>.|TRBJ2-1|TRBV10-2|.|14
CASSEVGSYNEQFF
TGCGCCAGCAGTGAGGTGGGCTCCTACAATGAGCAGTTCTTC
>.|TRBJ2-7|TRBV11-2|.|11
CASSLMGPVEF
TGTGCCAGCAGCTTAATGGGACCTGTGGAGTTC